In its sample, the clone carrying this T cell receptor beta chain was seen a few times. Its antigen is still unknown. The CDR3 sequence is 15 residues long. Germline V lookup: CDR1 ENHRY, CDR2 SYGVKD. This sample was included in a study of blood T cells in healthy people across ages. The second PCR ran about 6 to 12 cycles with a sample-barcoded 5' primer and J-beta primers. TCRdb processed the 5' RACE reads anew with MiXCR; each CDR3 protein has one entry. The repertoire holds about 1 million distinct CDR3 sequences, with around 25% as singletons. Study-wide points: When one million T cells were used, diversity estimates were thought to be underestimates.

The data also belong to a second study, concerning T cells of mothers and their children.

The rearrangement joins TRBV10-3 to TRBJ2-1, with 7 nucleotides matching TRBD1. The J call may be incorrect, as the DNA end agrees better with TRBJ2-5. The sample taken for sequencing was blood. The receptor was isolated from a girl aged 2-15 years in good health. CDR3 region: CAIRETGKGQETQYF. CDR3 DNA sequence: TGTGCCATCAGGGAGACAGGGAAGGGCCAAGAGACCCAGTACTTC.